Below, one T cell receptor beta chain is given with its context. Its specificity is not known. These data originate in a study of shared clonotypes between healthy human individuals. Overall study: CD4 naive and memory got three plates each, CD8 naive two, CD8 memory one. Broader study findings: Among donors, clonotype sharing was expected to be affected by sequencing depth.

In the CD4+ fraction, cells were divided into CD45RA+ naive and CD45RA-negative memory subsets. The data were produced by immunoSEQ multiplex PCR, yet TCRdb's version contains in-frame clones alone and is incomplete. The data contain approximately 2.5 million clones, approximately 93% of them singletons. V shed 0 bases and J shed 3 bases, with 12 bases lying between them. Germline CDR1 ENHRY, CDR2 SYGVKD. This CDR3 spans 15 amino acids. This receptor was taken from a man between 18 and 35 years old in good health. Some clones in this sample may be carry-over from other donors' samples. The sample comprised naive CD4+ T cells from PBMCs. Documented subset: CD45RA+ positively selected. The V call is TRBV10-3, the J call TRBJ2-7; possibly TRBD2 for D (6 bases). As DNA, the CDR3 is TGTGCCATCAGTGAGTCGGGGGGAAAGGGCTACGAGCAGTACTTC. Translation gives CAISESGGKGYEQYF.